This TCR beta chain was observed in a study of T-cell memory formation after mild COVID-19. In the study overall: In these data, TCR clusters were largely donor specific. Findings and caveats of the study: Among contracting clones, CD4+ were mainly CM/EM and CD8+ enriched in EMRA. Balance between CD4 and CD8 was seen in clones contracting day 15 to 85, and a CD4+ lean was seen in later expanders.

V trimming: 8 bases; J trimming: 1 base; junction bases outside the gene matches: 6. This CDR3 spans 15 amino acids. This clonotype was recorded many times. The antigen is not known. TCR alpha and TCR beta cDNA libraries carrying sample barcodes and UMIs were produced by 5'RACE using constant-segment primers. TCRdb reprocessed the 5' RACE reads with MiXCR, giving one entry per CDR3 protein. The table records around 400,000 distinct CDR3 sequences, approximately 25% of them present only once. Sequencing input: PBMCs or a T cell subset sorted from them (not recorded which). The sequence was obtained from an adult woman who had mild COVID-19 (a few samples of this study predate the infection). Cell type and time point are not known. V is TRBV12-3 or TRBV12-4 and J is TRBJ2-3; 10 bases are a match to TRBD2. This CDR3 reads CASRGGTSGTDTQYF. The CDR3 DNA reads as TGTGCCAGCCGAGGAGGGACTAGCGGCACAGATACGCAGTATTTT.